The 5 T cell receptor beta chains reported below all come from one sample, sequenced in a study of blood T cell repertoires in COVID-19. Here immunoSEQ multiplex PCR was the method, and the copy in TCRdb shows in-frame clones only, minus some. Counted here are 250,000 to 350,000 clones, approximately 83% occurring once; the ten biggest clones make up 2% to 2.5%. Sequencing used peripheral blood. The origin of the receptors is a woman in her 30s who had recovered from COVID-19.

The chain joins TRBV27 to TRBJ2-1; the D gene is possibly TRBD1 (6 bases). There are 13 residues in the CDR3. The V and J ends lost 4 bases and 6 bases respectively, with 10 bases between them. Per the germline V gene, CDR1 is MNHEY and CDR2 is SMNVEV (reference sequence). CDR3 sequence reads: CASSYRDLNEQFF. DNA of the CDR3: TGTGCCAGCAGTTACAGGGACCTCAATGAGCAGTTCTTC.

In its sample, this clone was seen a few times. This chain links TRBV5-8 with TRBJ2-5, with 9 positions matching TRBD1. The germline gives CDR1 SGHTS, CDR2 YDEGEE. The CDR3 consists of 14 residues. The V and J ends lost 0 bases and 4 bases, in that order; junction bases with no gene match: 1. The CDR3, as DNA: TGTGCCAGCAGCTTGGCGGACAGGGGAGAGACCCAGTACTTC. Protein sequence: CASSLADRGETQYF.

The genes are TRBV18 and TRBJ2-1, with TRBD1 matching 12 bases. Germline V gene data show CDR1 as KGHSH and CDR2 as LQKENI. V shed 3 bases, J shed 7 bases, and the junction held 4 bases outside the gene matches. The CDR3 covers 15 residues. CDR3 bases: TGTGCCAGCTCACCTGGGACAGGGGGCAGGAATGAGCAGTTCTTC. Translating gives CASSPGTGGRNEQFF.

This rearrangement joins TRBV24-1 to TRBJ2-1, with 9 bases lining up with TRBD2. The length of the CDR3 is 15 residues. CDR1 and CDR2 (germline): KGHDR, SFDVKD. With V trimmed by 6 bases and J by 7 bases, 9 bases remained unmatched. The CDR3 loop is CATSPLAGAKNEQFF. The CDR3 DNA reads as TGTGCCACCAGTCCATTAGCGGGAGCAAAGAATGAGCAGTTCTTC.

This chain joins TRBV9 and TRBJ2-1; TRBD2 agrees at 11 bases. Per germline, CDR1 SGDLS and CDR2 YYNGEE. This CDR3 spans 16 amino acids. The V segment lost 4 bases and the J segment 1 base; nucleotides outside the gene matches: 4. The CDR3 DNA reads TGTGCCAGCAGCCTAGGGACTAGCGGTTCCTACAATGAGCAGTTCTTC. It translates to CASSLGTSGSYNEQFF. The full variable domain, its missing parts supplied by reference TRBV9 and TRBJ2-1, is DSGVTQTPKHLITATGQRVTLRCSPRSGDLSVYWYQQSLDQGLQFLIQYYNGEERAKGNILERFSAQQFPDLHSELNLSSLELGDSALYFCASSLGTSGSYNEQFFGPGTRLTVL.